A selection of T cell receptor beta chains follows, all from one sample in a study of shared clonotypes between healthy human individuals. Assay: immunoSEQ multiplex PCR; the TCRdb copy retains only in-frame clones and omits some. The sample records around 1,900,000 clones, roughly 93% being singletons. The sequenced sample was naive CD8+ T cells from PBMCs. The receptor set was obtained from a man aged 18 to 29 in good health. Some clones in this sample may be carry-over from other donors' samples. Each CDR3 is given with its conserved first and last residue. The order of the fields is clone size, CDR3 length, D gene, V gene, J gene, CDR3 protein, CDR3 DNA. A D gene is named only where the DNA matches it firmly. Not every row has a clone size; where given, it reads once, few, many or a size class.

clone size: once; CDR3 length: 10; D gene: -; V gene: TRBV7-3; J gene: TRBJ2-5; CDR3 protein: CAPRRETQYF; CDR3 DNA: TGTGCCCCCCGACGGGAGACCCAGTACTTC
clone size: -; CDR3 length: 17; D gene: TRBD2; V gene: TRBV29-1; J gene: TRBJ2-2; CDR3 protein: CSVDSFSGTPNTGELFF; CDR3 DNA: TGCAGCGTCGATTCGTTTAGCGGGACGCCGAACACCGGGGAGCTGTTTTTT
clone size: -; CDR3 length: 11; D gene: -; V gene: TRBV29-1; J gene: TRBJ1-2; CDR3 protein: CSVQGPYGYTF; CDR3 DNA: TGCAGCGTTCAGGGTCCCTATGGCTACACCTTC
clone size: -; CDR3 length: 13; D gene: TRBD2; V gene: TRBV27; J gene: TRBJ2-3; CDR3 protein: CASRAGATDTQYF; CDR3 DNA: TGTGCCAGCCGAGCGGGAGCGACAGATACGCAGTATTTT
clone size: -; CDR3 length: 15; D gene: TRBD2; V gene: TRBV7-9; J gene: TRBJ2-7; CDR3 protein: CASSWGASGSGEQYF; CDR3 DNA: TGTGCCAGCAGCTGGGGCGCTAGCGGGAGTGGCGAGCAGTACTTC
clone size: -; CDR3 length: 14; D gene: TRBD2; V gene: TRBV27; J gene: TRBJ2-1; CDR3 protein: CASRPSGRLNEQFF; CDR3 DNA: TGTGCCAGCAGACCTAGCGGGAGGCTCAATGAGCAGTTCTTC
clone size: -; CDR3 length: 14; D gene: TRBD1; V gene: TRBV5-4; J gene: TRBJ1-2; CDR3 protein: CASRWTGSNYGYTF; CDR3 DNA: TGTGCCAGCAGATGGACAGGTTCAAACTATGGCTACACCTTC
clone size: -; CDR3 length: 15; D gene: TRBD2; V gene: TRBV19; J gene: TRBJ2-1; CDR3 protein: CASSIDGGRADEQFF; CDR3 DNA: TGTGCCAGTAGTATAGACGGCGGGAGGGCAGATGAGCAGTTCTTC
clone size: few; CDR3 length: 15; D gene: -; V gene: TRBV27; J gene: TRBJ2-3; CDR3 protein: CASSLRPGRVETQYF; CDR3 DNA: TGTGCCAGCAGTTTACGTCCGGGGCGCGTCGAGACGCAGTATTTT
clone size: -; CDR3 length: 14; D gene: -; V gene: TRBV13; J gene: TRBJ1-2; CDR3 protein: CASSLQQGGHGYTF; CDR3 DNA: TGTGCCAGCAGCTTACAGCAGGGCGGCCATGGCTACACCTTC
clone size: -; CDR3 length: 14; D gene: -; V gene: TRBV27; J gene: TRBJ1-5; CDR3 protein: CASSSVQGAQPQHF; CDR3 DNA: TGTGCCAGCAGTTCTGTACAGGGCGCTCAGCCCCAGCATTTT
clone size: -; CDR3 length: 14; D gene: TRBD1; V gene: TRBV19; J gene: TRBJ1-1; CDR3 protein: CASADRGANTEAFF; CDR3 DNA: TGTGCCAGCGCTGACAGGGGGGCGAACACTGAAGCTTTCTTT
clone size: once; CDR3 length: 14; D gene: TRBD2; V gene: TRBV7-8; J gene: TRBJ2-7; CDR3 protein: CASSPGGPSYEQYF; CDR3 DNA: TGTGCCAGCAGCCCGGGGGGACCCTCTTACGAGCAGTACTTC
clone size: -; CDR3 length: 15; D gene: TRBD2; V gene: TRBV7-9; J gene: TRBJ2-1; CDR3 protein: CASSLAGRAYNEQFF; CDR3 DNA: TGTGCCAGCAGCTTAGCCGGGAGGGCCTACAATGAGCAGTTCTTC